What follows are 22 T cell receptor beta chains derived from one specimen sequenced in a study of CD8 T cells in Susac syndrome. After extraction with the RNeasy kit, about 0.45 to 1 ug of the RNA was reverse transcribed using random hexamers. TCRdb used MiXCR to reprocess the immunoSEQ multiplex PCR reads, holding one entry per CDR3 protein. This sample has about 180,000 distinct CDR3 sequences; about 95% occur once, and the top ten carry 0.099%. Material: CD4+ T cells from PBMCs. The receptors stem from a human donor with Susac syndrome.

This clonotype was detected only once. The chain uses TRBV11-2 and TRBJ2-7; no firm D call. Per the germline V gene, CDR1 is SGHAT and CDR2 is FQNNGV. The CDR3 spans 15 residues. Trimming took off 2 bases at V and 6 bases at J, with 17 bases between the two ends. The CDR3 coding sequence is TGTGCCAGCAGCTTAACGGCTTCAGACTCGCTCGAGCAGTACTTC. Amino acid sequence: CASSLTASDSLEQYF.

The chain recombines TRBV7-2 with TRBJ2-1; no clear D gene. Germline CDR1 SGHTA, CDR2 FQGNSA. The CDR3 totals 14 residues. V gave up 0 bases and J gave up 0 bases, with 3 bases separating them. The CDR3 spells CASSLADSYNEQFF. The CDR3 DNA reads TGTGCCAGCAGCTTAGCGGACTCCTACAATGAGCAGTTCTTC.

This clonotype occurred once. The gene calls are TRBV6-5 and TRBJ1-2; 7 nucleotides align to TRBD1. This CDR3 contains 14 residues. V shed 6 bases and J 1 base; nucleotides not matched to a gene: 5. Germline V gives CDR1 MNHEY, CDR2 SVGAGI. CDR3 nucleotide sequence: TGTGCCAGCAGATACAGGGGAGGTAACTATGGCTACACCTTC. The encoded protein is CASRYRGGNYGYTF.

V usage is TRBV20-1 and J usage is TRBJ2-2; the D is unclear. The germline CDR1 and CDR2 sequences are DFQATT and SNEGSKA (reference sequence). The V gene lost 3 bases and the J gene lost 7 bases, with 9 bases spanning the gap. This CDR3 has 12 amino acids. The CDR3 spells CSASPGSGELFF. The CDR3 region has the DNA TGCAGTGCTAGCCCCGGAAGCGGGGAGCTGTTTTTT.

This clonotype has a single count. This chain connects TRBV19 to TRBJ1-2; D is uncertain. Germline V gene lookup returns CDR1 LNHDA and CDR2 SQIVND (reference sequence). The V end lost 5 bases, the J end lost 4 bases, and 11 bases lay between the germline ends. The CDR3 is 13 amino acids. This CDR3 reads CASSPRSTYGYTF. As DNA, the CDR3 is TGTGCCAGTAGTCCCAGGAGTACCTATGGCTACACCTTC. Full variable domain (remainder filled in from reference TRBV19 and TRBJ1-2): DGGITQSPKYLFRKEGQNVTLSCEQNLNHDAMYWYRQDPGQGLRLIYYSQIVNDFQKGDIAEGYSVSREKKESFPLTVTSAQKNPTAFYLCASSPRSTYGYTFGSGTRLTVV.

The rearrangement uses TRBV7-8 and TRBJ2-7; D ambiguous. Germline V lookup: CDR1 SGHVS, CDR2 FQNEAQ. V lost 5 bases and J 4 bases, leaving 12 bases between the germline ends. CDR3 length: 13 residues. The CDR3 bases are TGTGCCAGCAGCCCCCTTTCTAGGTACGAGCAGTACTTC. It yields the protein CASSPLSRYEQYF. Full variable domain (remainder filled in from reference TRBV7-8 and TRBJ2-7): GAGVSQSPRYKVAKRGQDVALRCDPISGHVSLFWYQQALGQGPEFLTYFQNEAQLDKSGLPSDRFFAERPEGSVSTLKIQRTQQEDSAVYLCASSPLSRYEQYFGPGTRLTVT.

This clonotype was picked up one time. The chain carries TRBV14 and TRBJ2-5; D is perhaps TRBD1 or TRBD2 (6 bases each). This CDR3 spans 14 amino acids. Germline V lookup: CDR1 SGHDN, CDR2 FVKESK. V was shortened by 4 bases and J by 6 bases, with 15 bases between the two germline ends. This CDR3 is CASSPLGGWKTQYF. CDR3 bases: TGTGCCAGCAGCCCTCTCGGGGGCTGGAAGACCCAGTACTTC. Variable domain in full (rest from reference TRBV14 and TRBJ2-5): EAGVTQFPSHSVIEKGQTVTLRCDPISGHDNLYWYRRVMGKEIKFLLHFVKESKQDESGMPNNRFLAERTGGTYSTLKVQPAELEDSGVYFCASSPLGGWKTQYFGPGTRLLVL.

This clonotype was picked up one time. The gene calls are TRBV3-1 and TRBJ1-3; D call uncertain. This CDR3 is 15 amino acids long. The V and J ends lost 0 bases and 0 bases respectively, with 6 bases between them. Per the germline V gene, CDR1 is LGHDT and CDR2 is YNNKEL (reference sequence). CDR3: CASSQDVSSGNTIYF. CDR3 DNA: TGTGCCAGCAGCCAAGATGTTAGCTCTGGAAACACCATATATTTT.

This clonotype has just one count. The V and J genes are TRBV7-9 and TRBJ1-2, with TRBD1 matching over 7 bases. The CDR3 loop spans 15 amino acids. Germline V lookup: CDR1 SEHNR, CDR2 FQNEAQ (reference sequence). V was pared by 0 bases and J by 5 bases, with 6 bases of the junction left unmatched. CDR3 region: CASSLASTGWYGYTF. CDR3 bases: TGTGCCAGCAGCTTAGCGTCGACAGGGTGGTATGGCTACACCTTC.

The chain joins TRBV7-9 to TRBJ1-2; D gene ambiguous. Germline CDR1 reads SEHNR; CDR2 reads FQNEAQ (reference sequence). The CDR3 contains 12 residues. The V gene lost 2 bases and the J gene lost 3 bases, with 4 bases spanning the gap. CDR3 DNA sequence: TGTGCCAGCAGCTTAAGGGACTATGGCTACACCTTC. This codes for CASSLRDYGYTF.

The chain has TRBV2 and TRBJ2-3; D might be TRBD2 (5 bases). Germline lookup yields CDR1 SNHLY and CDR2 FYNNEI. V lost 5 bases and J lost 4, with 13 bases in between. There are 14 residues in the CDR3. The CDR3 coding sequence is TGTGCCAGCAGTTTCGGGATCAATGCAGATACGCAGTATTTT. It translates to CASSFGINADTQYF.

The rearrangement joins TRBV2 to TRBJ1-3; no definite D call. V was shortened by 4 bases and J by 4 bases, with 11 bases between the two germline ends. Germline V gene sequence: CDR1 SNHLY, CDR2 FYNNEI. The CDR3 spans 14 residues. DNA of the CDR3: TGTGCCAGCAGTGGGGTCCGCTCCGGAAACACCATATATTTT. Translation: CASSGVRSGNTIYF. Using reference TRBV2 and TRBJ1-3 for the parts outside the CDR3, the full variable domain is EPEVTQTPSHQVTQMGQEVILRCVPISNHLYFYWYRQILGQKVEFLVSFYNNEISEKSEIFDDQFSVERPDGSNFTLKIRSTKLEDSAMYFCASSGVRSGNTIYFGEGSWLTVV.

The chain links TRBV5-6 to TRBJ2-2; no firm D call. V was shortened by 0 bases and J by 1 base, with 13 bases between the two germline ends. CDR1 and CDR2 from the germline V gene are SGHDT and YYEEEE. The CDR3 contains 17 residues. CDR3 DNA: TGTGCCAGCAGCTTGGGGGCCGCACCAGGGAACACCGGGGAGCTGTTTTTT. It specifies CASSLGAAPGNTGELFF.

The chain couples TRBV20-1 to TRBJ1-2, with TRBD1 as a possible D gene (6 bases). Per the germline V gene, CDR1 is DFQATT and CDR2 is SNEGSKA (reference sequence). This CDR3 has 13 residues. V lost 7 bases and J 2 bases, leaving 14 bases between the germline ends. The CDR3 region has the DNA TGCAGTGTCCAGTGGACAGAAAACTATGGCTACACCTTC. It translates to CSVQWTENYGYTF.

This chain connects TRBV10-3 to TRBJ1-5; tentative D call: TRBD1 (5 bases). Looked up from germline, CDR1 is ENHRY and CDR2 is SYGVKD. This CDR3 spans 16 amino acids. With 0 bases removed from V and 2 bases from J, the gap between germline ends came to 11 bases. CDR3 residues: CAISESGERGNQPQHF. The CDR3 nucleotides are TGTGCCATCAGTGAGTCGGGGGAACGGGGCAATCAGCCCCAGCATTTT.

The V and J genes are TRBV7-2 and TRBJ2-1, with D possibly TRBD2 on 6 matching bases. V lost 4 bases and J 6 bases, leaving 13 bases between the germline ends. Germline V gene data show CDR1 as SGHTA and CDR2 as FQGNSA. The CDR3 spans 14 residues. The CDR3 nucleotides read TGTGCCAGCAGCTCGCCGGGGGTATTCAATGAGCAGTTCTTC. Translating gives CASSSPGVFNEQFF.

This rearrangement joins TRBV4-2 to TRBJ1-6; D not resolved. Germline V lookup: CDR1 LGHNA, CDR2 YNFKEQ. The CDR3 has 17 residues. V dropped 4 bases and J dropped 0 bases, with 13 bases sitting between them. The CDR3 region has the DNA TGTGCCAGCAGCCCGCACCCTATGGGCTCCTATAATTCACCCCTCCACTTT. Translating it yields CASSPHPMGSYNSPLHF.

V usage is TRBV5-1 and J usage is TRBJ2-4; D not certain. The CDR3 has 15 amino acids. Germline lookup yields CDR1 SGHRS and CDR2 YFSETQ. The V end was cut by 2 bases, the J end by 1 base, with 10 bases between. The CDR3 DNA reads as TGCGCCAGCAGCTTCGGACCCTCGGCCAAAAACATTCAGTACTTC. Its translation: CASSFGPSAKNIQYF.

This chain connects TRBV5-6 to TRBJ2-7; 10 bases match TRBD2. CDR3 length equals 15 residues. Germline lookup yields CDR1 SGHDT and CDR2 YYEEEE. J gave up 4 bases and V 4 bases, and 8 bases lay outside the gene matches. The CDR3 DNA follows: TGTGCCAGCAGCCCCTCCCCTAGCGGGGGTTACGAGCAGTACTTC. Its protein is CASSPSPSGGYEQYF.

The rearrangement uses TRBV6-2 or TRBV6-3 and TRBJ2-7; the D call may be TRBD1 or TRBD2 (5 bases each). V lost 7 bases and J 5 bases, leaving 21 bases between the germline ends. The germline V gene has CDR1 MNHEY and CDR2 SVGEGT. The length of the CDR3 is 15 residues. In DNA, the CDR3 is TGTGCCAGCACCCCTCGGTGGGGGAGCGGACACGAGCAGTACTTC. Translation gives CASTPRWGSGHEQYF.

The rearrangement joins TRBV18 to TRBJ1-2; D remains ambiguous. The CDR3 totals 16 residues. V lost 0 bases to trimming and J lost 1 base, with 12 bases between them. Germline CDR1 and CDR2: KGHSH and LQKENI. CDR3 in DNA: TGTGCCAGCTCACCACCGCCAGGTGGGGTTAACTATGGCTACACCTTC. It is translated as CASSPPPGGVNYGYTF.

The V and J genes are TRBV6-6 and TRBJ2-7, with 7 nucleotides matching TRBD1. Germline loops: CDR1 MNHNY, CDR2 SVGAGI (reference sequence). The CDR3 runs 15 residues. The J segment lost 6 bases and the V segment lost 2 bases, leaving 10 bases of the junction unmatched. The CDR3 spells CASSYTQGDSAEQYF. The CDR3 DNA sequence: TGTGCCAGCAGTTACACTCAGGGGGATTCGGCCGAGCAGTACTTC.